Listed below are T cell receptor beta chains from one sample, sequenced in a study of blood T cell repertoires in COVID-19. The method was immunoSEQ multiplex PCR; TCRdb's version includes in-frame clones alone and lacks a portion of them. The table lists more than 85,000 clones, approximately 67% of them singletons. The material sequenced was peripheral blood. The receptors derive from a woman aged 55-75 years with acute or convalescent COVID-19. CDR3s include the opening cysteine and the closing phenylalanine or tryptophan. Fields, in order: D gene, J gene, CDR3 length, clone size, V gene, CDR3 protein, CDR3 DNA. A D gene is named only where the DNA matches it firmly. Clone size is stated in some rows and not others, as once, few, many or a class when expanded.

>TRBD1|TRBJ1-2|14|many|TRBV11-1
CASSWGQGNYGYTF
TGTGCCAGCAGCTGGGGACAGGGGAACTATGGCTACACCTTC
>.|TRBJ1-2|13|few|TRBV5-1
CASSSRVEYGYTF
TGCGCCAGCAGCTCCAGGGTAGAGTATGGCTACACCTTC
>.|TRBJ2-1|13|.|TRBV7-2
CASSLGLDNEQFF
TGTGCCAGCAGCCTGGGACTCGACAATGAGCAGTTCTTC
>.|TRBJ1-1|12|few|TRBV6-5
CASRWGDTEAFF
TGTGCCAGCAGATGGGGGGACACTGAAGCTTTCTTT
>.|TRBJ2-5|14|.|TRBV7-9
CASSLDRVRETQYF
TGTGCCAGCAGCTTAGACAGGGTTCGCGAGACCCAGTACTTC
>.|TRBJ1-4|18|few|TRBV18
CASSPLGRPLATNEKLFF
TGTGCCAGCTCACCACTGGGCAGGCCCCTCGCAACTAATGAAAAACTGTTTTTT
>TRBD1|TRBJ2-7|14|few|TRBV2
CASSITGVAYEQYF
TGTGCCAGCAGTATCACAGGGGTCGCCTACGAGCAGTACTTC
>TRBD2|TRBJ2-2|17|.|TRBV27
CASSLMAGGSNTGELFF
TGTGCCAGCAGTTTGATGGCGGGGGGCTCTAACACCGGGGAGCTGTTTTTT
>TRBD2|TRBJ2-7|17|.|TRBV7-2
CASSLVGGAGLSYEQYF
TGTGCCAGCAGCTTAGTGGGGGGAGCGGGGCTCTCCTACGAGCAGTACTTC
>.|TRBJ1-3|13|.|TRBV7-2
CASSLELGGTIYF
TGTGCCAGCAGCCTTGAGCTGGGAGGCACCATATATTTT
>.|TRBJ1-1|14|.|TRBV28
CASSLSPTDTEAFF
TGTGCCAGCAGTTTAAGCCCGACAGACACTGAAGCTTTCTTT
>TRBD1|TRBJ1-5|13|.|TRBV12-3/TRBV12-4
CASRLQGSQPQHF
TGTGCCAGCAGGCTACAGGGGTCTCAGCCCCAGCATTTT
>TRBD1|TRBJ1-2|14|.|TRBV29-1
CSVEEAGGGYGYTF
TGCAGCGTTGAAGAGGCAGGGGGAGGATATGGCTACACCTTC
>TRBD2|TRBJ2-3|18|.|TRBV4-2
CASSQEIPSGGYRDTQYF
TGTGCCAGCAGCCAAGAAATTCCCAGCGGGGGCTACCGAGATACGCAGTATTTT
>.|TRBJ2-5|14|few|TRBV21-1
CASSKGDRVETQYF
TGTGCCAGCAGCAAAGGGGACAGGGTCGAGACCCAGTACTTC
>.|TRBJ2-5|11|.|TRBV10-3
CASRTQETQYF
TGTGCCTCCAGGACTCAAGAGACCCAGTACTTC
>TRBD1|TRBJ1-3|14|.|TRBV6-5
CAGSYRGPGNTIYF
TGTGCCGGATCGTACAGGGGTCCTGGAAACACCATATATTTT
>TRBD2|TRBJ2-1|14|.|TRBV6-6
CASSYGLASHEQFF
TGTGCCAGCAGTTACGGACTAGCGAGCCATGAGCAGTTCTTC
>TRBD1|TRBJ2-2|13|few|TRBV30
CAWSVQGAGELFF
TGTGCCTGGAGTGTACAGGGGGCCGGGGAGCTGTTTTTT
>TRBD1|TRBJ1-2|12|once|TRBV6-5
CASSGGGSGYTF
TGTGCCAGCAGCGGAGGGGGCTCTGGCTACACCTTC
>TRBD2|TRBJ2-7|18|.|TRBV11-3
CASSLENSGEVSSYEQYF
TGTGCCAGCAGCTTAGAGAATAGCGGGGAAGTAAGCTCCTACGAGCAGTACTTC
>TRBD1|TRBJ2-7|15|.|TRBV28
CASSSPGQGSHEQYF
TGTGCCAGCAGTTCCCCGGGACAGGGTAGCCACGAGCAGTACTTC
>.|TRBJ1-1|11|.|TRBV5-8
CASSRGTEAFF
TGTGCCAGCAGCAGGGGGACTGAAGCTTTCTTT
>.|TRBJ2-7|14|many|TRBV7-2
CASSSEVYSYEQYF
TGTGCCAGCAGTTCGGAGGTATATTCCTACGAGCAGTACTTC
>.|TRBJ1-2|16|few|TRBV11-1
CASSPSLDKLNYGYTF
TGTGCCAGCAGCCCCTCTCTCGACAAGTTGAACTATGGCTACACCTTC
>.|TRBJ1-2|11|few|TRBV3-1/TRBV3-2
CASSQSFGYTF
TGTGCCAGCAGCCAATCCTTCGGCTACACCTTC
>TRBD1|TRBJ2-7|11|.|TRBV29-1
CSVAGGREQYF
TGCAGCGTTGCAGGGGGCCGGGAGCAGTACTTC
>.|TRBJ1-1|13|.|TRBV12-3/TRBV12-4
CASSLGGLTEAFF
TGTGCCAGCAGTTTGGGAGGTTTAACTGAAGCTTTCTTT
>.|TRBJ1-5|15|.|TRBV18
CASSPQGTPEQPQHF
TGTGCCAGCTCACCGCAAGGGACACCCGAACAGCCCCAGCATTTT
>TRBD1|TRBJ1-1|14|once|TRBV5-1
CASRESGGNTEAFF
TGCGCCAGCAGGGAGTCAGGGGGGAACACTGAAGCTTTCTTT
>TRBD1|TRBJ2-6|15|few|TRBV6-5
CASRPGTAGANVLTF
TGTGCCAGCAGACCCGGGACAGCTGGGGCCAACGTCCTGACTTTC
>.|TRBJ1-1|14|.|TRBV19
CASSIVALNTEAFF
TGTGCCAGTAGTATAGTAGCCTTGAACACTGAAGCTTTCTTT
>TRBD1|TRBJ1-1|14|.|TRBV3-1/TRBV3-2
CASSPLVQGAEAFF
TGTGCCAGCAGCCCGCTGGTACAGGGGGCTGAAGCTTTCTTT
>TRBD1|TRBJ1-4|14|few|TRBV9
CASSGRQGREKLFF
TGTGCCAGCAGCGGACGACAGGGGAGGGAAAAACTGTTTTTT
>.|TRBJ2-3|15|.|TRBV9
CASSVEDGNTDTQYF
TGTGCCAGCAGCGTAGAAGACGGGAACACAGATACGCAGTATTTT
>TRBD1|TRBJ1-6|16|.|TRBV4-1
CASSQGTGGSYSPLHF
TGCGCCAGCAGCCAAGGGACAGGGGGATCCTATTCACCCCTCCACTTT
>.|TRBJ1-1|14|.|TRBV19
CASLKRGARTEAFF
TGTGCCAGTCTTAAACGGGGGGCGCGGACTGAAGCTTTCTTT
>.|TRBJ1-1|16|few|TRBV5-1
CASSLSPLGMNTEAFF
TGCGCCAGCAGCTTGAGCCCTCTCGGGATGAACACTGAAGCTTTCTTT
>.|TRBJ2-1|13|.|TRBV11-3
CASSLEGAGEQFF
TGTGCCAGCAGCTTAGAGGGGGCGGGTGAGCAGTTCTTC
>.|TRBJ1-2|13|.|TRBV6-5
CASSPGGDYGYTF
TGTGCCAGCAGTCCCGGGGGGGACTATGGCTACACCTTC
>TRBD1|TRBJ2-3|14|.|TRBV5-1
CASSLGQGRDTQYF
TGCGCCAGCAGCTTAGGACAGGGAAGAGATACGCAGTATTTT
>.|TRBJ2-3|14|.|TRBV5-1
CASSLAQGKDTQYF
TGCGCCAGCAGCTTGGCCCAGGGGAAAGATACGCAGTATTTT
>.|TRBJ2-7|12|few|TRBV2
CASSETGYEQYF
TGTGCCAGCAGTGAAACAGGATACGAGCAGTACTTC
>TRBD2|TRBJ2-3|16|.|TRBV6-1
CASSEGPRGGLNTQYF
TGTGCCAGCAGTGAAGGGCCTCGGGGGGGCCTGAATACGCAGTATTTT
>.|TRBJ2-7|16|.|TRBV30
CAWSVLKAGRADEQYF
TGTGCCTGGAGTGTACTTAAGGCCGGGCGGGCAGACGAGCAGTACTTC
>.|TRBJ1-1|13|many|TRBV10-3
CAISWGGNTEAFF
TGTGCCATCTCGTGGGGGGGGAACACTGAAGCTTTCTTT
>.|TRBJ2-1|12|few|TRBV18
CASSRENNEQFF
TGTGCCAGCTCACGGGAGAACAATGAGCAGTTCTTC
>.|TRBJ2-1|13|few|TRBV5-1
CASRQTEYNEQFF
TGCGCCAGCAGACAGACAGAGTACAATGAGCAGTTCTTC
>.|TRBJ1-2|15|.|TRBV28
CASSLSGGRRSTYTF
TGTGCCAGCAGTTTAAGTGGAGGGCGCAGGAGTACGTACACCTTC
>TRBD1|TRBJ2-4|16|few|TRBV28
CASSSQGETGKNIQYF
TGTGCCAGCAGTTCACAGGGGGAGACAGGAAAAAACATTCAGTACTTC
>TRBD1|TRBJ1-2|18|once|TRBV5-3
CARRYTGTGDRLGYGYTF
TGTGCCAGAAGATATACCGGGACAGGAGATCGATTAGGCTATGGCTACACCTTC
>TRBD1|TRBJ1-6|14|.|TRBV10-3
CAIKGQGPNSPLHF
TGTGCCATCAAGGGACAGGGACCAAATTCACCCCTCCACTTT